This passage covers 26 T cell receptor beta chains from one sample sequenced in a study of blood T cell repertoires in COVID-19. Repertoires were generated with immunoSEQ multiplex PCR, while TCRdb's copy carries only in-frame clones and drops some. The table shows under 95,000 clones, with 88% occurring only once. The material sequenced was peripheral blood. The receptors here all came from a human donor in a cohort sampled during active COVID-19.

The rearrangement joins TRBV10-1 to TRBJ2-2; D not resolved. CDR1 WNHNN and CDR2 SYGVQD come from the germline V gene (reference sequence). The V end lost 3 bases, the J end lost 4 bases, and 9 bases lay between the germline ends. The CDR3 sequence is 14 residues long. The CDR3 loop reads CASSDPVSTGELFF. The CDR3 DNA reads as TGCGCCAGCAGTGACCCCGTCTCCACCGGGGAGCTGTTTTTT.

The CDR3 loop reads CASSSLAGNQETQYF. In DNA, the CDR3 is TGTGCCAGCAGTTCACTAGCGGGAAACCAAGAGACCCAGTACTTC. The J gene is TRBJ2-5, the V gene TRBV28, with 10 bases that match TRBD2. The CDR3 loop spans 15 amino acids. Germline CDR1 and CDR2: MDHEN and SYDVKM. The V gene end was trimmed by 4 bases and the J gene end by 0 bases; junction bases not matched to a gene: 2.

The chain links TRBV28 to TRBJ1-2; D might be TRBD1 (6 bases). The CDR3 consists of 14 residues. Trimming took off 3 bases at V and 6 bases at J, with 14 bases between the two ends. Germline loops: CDR1 MDHEN, CDR2 SYDVKM. This chain's CDR3 is CASSFQGLVDGYTF. Here the CDR3 DNA reads TGTGCCAGCAGTTTCCAGGGGTTAGTAGATGGCTACACCTTC.

V is TRBV4-3 and J is TRBJ1-2, with D possibly TRBD1 on 6 matching bases. The CDR3 is 13 amino acids. V was shortened by 0 bases and J by 8 bases, with 10 bases between the two germline ends. Germline CDR1 reads LGHNA; CDR2 reads YSLEER. In DNA, the CDR3 is TGCGCCAGCAGCCAAGATCGCAGGGGAGGCTACACCTTC. This codes for CASSQDRRGGYTF.

V gene TRBV7-9 combines with J gene TRBJ2-5; D is ambiguous. From germline, CDR1 is SEHNR and CDR2 FQNEAQ (reference sequence). This CDR3 spans 14 amino acids. The V gene lost 1 base and the J gene lost 5 bases, with 11 bases spanning the gap. The CDR3 bases are TGTGCCAGCAGCTTAGTACTTGAAAAGGAGACCCAGTACTTC. Translating gives CASSLVLEKETQYF.

J is TRBJ2-7 and V is TRBV7-3; D gene uncertain. Germline V lookup: CDR1 SGHTA, CDR2 FQGTGA. This CDR3 region has 14 residues. V dropped 5 bases and J dropped 3 bases, with 14 bases sitting between them. CDR3 region: CASSPTGSDYEQYF. The CDR3 nucleotides read TGTGCCAGCAGCCCTACGGGTTCTGACTACGAGCAGTACTTC. The whole variable domain, filled in from reference TRBV7-3 and TRBJ2-7, reads GAGVSQTPSNKVTEKGKYVELRCDPISGHTALYWYRQSLGQGPEFLIYFQGTGAADDSGLPNDRFFAVRPEGSVSTLKIQRTERGDSAVYLCASSPTGSDYEQYFGPGTRLTVT.

The V and J genes are TRBV5-8 and TRBJ2-7; a possible D gene is TRBD1 (6 bases). Per the germline V gene, CDR1 is SGHTS and CDR2 is YDEGEE. This CDR3 is 18 amino acids long. V was clipped by 6 bases and J by 6 bases, with 31 bases between them. DNA of the CDR3: TGTGCCAGCACCCCGGGTAGGGGGTGGAGTAGCGACATTTTCGAGCAGTACTTC. It encodes CASTPGRGWSSDIFEQYF. The whole variable domain, remainder taken from reference TRBV5-8 and TRBJ2-7, is EAGVTQSPTHLIKTRGQQATLRCSPISGHTSVYWYQQALGLGLQFLLWYDEGEERNRGNFPPRFSGRQFPNYSSELNVNALELEDSALYLCASTPGRGWSSDIFEQYFGPGTRLTVT.

The chain joins TRBV19 to TRBJ1-2, with TRBD1 as a possible D gene (5 bases). This CDR3 has 16 amino acids. The V gene's germline CDR1 is LNHDA and CDR2 SQIVND (reference sequence). V was clipped by 5 bases and J by 1 base, with 17 bases between them. The CDR3 spells CASSALREGFNYGYTF. For the CDR3, the DNA is TGTGCCAGTAGTGCCCTCCGGGAGGGGTTTAACTATGGCTACACCTTC.

The genes are TRBV20-1 and TRBJ1-2; 9 nucleotides agree with TRBD1. Germline trimming cut 3 bases from V and 6 bases from J; bases unmatched to any gene: 8. CDR3 length: 14 residues. CDR1 is DFQATT, CDR2 SNEGSKA, per germline (reference sequence). CDR3: CSASQTGGLDGYTF. CDR3 nucleotide sequence: TGCAGTGCTAGTCAGACAGGGGGTTTGGATGGCTACACCTTC.

V is TRBV11-2 and J is TRBJ2-7; D is possibly TRBD1 (6 bases). Germline values: CDR1 SGHAT, CDR2 FQNNGV. Trimming left V 0 bases short and J 5 bases short, with 17 bases between. The CDR3 has 16 amino acids. The CDR3 DNA is TGTGCCAGCAGCTTAGATCAAGGGGGAGACGGCAACGAGCAGTACTTC. Its protein product is CASSLDQGGDGNEQYF.

V and J are TRBV6-1 and TRBJ2-3; D is unclear. Trimming shortened V by 2 bases and J by 2 bases, and 11 bases separated the two germline ends. Germline CDR1 MNHNS, CDR2 SASEGT. The CDR3 totals 15 residues. DNA for the CDR3: TGTGCCAGCAGTGAATCTAGGAAGATCACAGATACGCAGTATTTT. Amino acid sequence: CASSESRKITDTQYF.

V usage is TRBV5-1 and J usage is TRBJ2-1; 9 bases match TRBD1. CDR3 size: 13 residues. The trim removed 5 bases at V and 7 bases at J, leaving 4 bases unmatched. The germline V gene encodes CDR1 SGHRS and CDR2 YFSETQ. CDR3 loop: CASRTGTGNEQFF. CDR3 in DNA: TGCGCCAGCAGAACCGGGACAGGGAATGAGCAGTTCTTC.

The J gene is TRBJ2-7, the V gene TRBV5-4; D may be TRBD2 (6 bases). CDR1 is SGHNT and CDR2 is YYREEE in the germline V gene (reference sequence). The V and J ends lost 2 bases and 2 bases respectively, with 14 bases between them. The CDR3 loop spans 15 amino acids. CDR3 protein: CASSFGREQPYEQYF. The CDR3 region has the DNA TGTGCCAGCAGCTTTGGACGGGAGCAGCCCTACGAGCAGTACTTC.

V gene TRBV30 combines with J gene TRBJ2-3, with 7 bases identical to TRBD2. Germline assignment: CDR1 GTSNPN and CDR2 SVGIG (reference sequence). J gave up 1 base and V 3 bases, and 7 bases lay outside the gene matches. CDR3 size: 15 residues. The CDR3 region has the DNA TGTGCCTGGAGATTAAAGCGGGAACGCACAGATACGCAGTATTTT. Protein product: CAWRLKRERTDTQYF.

The CDR3, as DNA: TGTGCCAGCAGTGACTCGAGGCTAGCGGGGATTGAAGAGACCCAGTACTTC. Translated, it gives CASSDSRLAGIEETQYF. The chain uses TRBV6-4 and TRBJ2-5; 9 bases align to TRBD2. The V gene's germline CDR1 is MRHNA and CDR2 SNTAGT. Unmatched junction bases numbered 8, after V lost 0 bases and J lost 3 bases. The length of the CDR3 is 17 residues.

J is TRBJ1-4 and V is TRBV3-1 (or the pseudogene TRBV3-2); D is uncertain. In germline, CDR1 is LGHDT, CDR2 YNNKEL (reference sequence). The V end was cut by 4 bases, the J end by 8 bases, with 17 bases between. The CDR3 loop spans 15 amino acids. CDR3 protein: CASSPGPGGDEKLFF. CDR3 DNA sequence: TGTGCCAGCAGCCCCGGACCGGGAGGAGACGAAAAACTGTTTTTT.

V gene TRBV6-2 or TRBV6-3 combines with J gene TRBJ2-1, with 12 bases that match TRBD2. Losses at the gene ends were 0 bases for V and 8 bases for J; bases not matched to a gene: 11. Germline CDR1 MNHEY, CDR2 SVGEGT. This CDR3 comprises 18 residues. Written as DNA, the CDR3 is TGTGCCAGCAGTTACTCCACGTCTCTAGCGGGGGGGCGGGATGAGCAGTTCTTC. Translated, it gives CASSYSTSLAGGRDEQFF.

This clone showed up just once. The rearrangement links TRBV5-5 to TRBJ1-4; D gene unclear. V was pared by 0 bases and J by 0 bases, with 6 bases between. The CDR3 runs to 15 residues. In germline, CDR1 is SGHKS, CDR2 YYEKEE (reference sequence). This CDR3 reads CASSLDGATNEKLFF. The CDR3 DNA reads as TGTGCCAGCAGCTTGGATGGAGCAACTAATGAAAAACTGTTTTTT. Variable domain in full (rest from reference TRBV5-5 and TRBJ1-4): DAGVTQSPTHLIKTRGQQVTLRCSPISGHKSVSWYQQVLGQGPQFIFQYYEKEERGRGNFPDRFSARQFPNYSSELNVNALLLGDSALYLCASSLDGATNEKLFFGSGTQLSVL.

This sequence joins TRBV24-1 and TRBJ1-5, with 8 bases that match TRBD1. The CDR3 loop spans 15 amino acids. Germline CDR1 KGHDR, CDR2 SFDVKD. The J segment lost 3 bases and the V segment lost 2 bases, leaving 2 bases of the junction unmatched. The CDR3 here is CATSDSDRDNQPQHF. DNA for the CDR3: TGTGCCACCAGTGATTCGGACAGGGACAATCAGCCCCAGCATTTT.

The CDR3 nucleotides read TGTGCCAGCAACCACAGGGCGGTTTTCGCTGAAGCTTTCTTT. Protein: CASNHRAVFAEAFF. The chain employs TRBV27 and TRBJ1-1; a possible D gene is TRBD1 (6 bases). CDR3 size: 14 residues. Germline CDR1 and CDR2: MNHEY and SMNVEV (reference sequence). The ends were cut back, 7 bases at V and 6 bases at J, with 18 bases in the middle.

The chain combines TRBV28 with TRBJ2-7, with 16 bases matching TRBD2. Germline loops: CDR1 MDHEN, CDR2 SYDVKM. Trimming cost V 3 bases and J 3 bases; bases outside gene matches: 8. CDR3 length equals 18 residues. CDR3 region: CASSFPGLAGGPDYEQYF. The CDR3, as DNA: TGTGCCAGCAGTTTCCCGGGACTAGCGGGGGGGCCTGACTACGAGCAGTACTTC.

The rearrangement uses TRBV15 and TRBJ2-3; D ambiguous. The germline CDR1 and CDR2 sequences are LNHNV and YYDKDF (reference sequence). Trimming stripped 4 bases from V and 6 bases from J, with 14 bases between. The CDR3 runs to 14 residues. The CDR3 loop is CATSTTLLRDTQYF. In DNA form, the CDR3 reads TGTGCCACCAGCACGACTCTTCTGCGTGATACGCAGTATTTT. Full variable domain (rest looked up from reference TRBV15 and TRBJ2-3): DAMVIQNPRYQVTQFGKPVTLSCSQTLNHNVMYWYQQKSSQAPKLLFHYYDKDFNNEADTPDNFQSRRPNTSFCFLDIRSPGLGDTAMYLCATSTTLLRDTQYFGPGTRLTVL.

The genes are TRBV6-6 and TRBJ2-7; D is unresolved. In germline, CDR1 is MNHNY, CDR2 SVGAGI (reference sequence). This CDR3 contains 16 residues. Trimming cost V 6 bases and J 0 bases, with 18 bases left between them. CDR3 nucleotides: TGTGCCAGCAGCCCCCTTGGCGCCCGGAGCTCCTACGAGCAGTACTTC. Translating gives CASSPLGARSSYEQYF.

The V gene is TRBV6-5, the J gene TRBJ2-5, with D hard to call. V was cut by 3 bases and J by 5 bases, with 10 bases left in between. Germline V gene data show CDR1 as MNHEY and CDR2 as SVGAGI. CDR3 length equals 13 residues. The CDR3 loop reads CASSYGPGETQYF. CDR3 coding DNA: TGTGCCAGCAGTTATGGGCCTGGGGAGACCCAGTACTTC.

The J gene is TRBJ1-1, the V gene TRBV18; D may be TRBD1 (5 bases). This CDR3 contains 14 residues. V lost 6 bases to trimming and J lost 6 bases, with 17 bases between them. CDR1 and CDR2 (germline): KGHSH, LQKENI. The CDR3 coding sequence is TGTGCCAGCTCTCCTCAGACAGAAGGGGCTGAAGCTTTCTTT. Translating it yields CASSPQTEGAEAFF. The whole variable domain, remainder taken from reference TRBV18 and TRBJ1-1, is NAGVMQNPRHLVRRRGQEARLRCSPMKGHSHVYWYRQLPEEGLKFMVYLQKENIIDESGMPKERFSAEFPKEGPSILRIQQVVRGDSAAYFCASSPQTEGAEAFFGQGTRLTVV.

The V call is TRBV6-2 or TRBV6-3, the J call TRBJ2-5; 7 nucleotides align to TRBD2. The V segment lost 5 bases and the J segment 7 bases; nucleotides outside the gene matches: 13. Germline V gene sequence: CDR1 MNHEY, CDR2 SVGEGT. This CDR3 has 15 residues. CDR3 nucleotides: TGTGCCAGCAGTGGGGGGGTGGGAGGTCGTAGGACCCAGTACTTC. The encoded protein is CASSGGVGGRRTQYF.